The 13 T cell receptor beta chains below were found in one sample sequenced in a study of blood T cell repertoires in COVID-19. Sequencing used immunoSEQ multiplex PCR; TCRdb keeps in-frame clones, though not all of them. Here the sample spans 250,000 to 400,000 clones, under 90% being singletons. Sequencing input: peripheral blood. The receptor set was obtained from a woman between 25 and 40 years old with COVID-19, enrolled during active disease.

The rearrangement links TRBV5-1 to TRBJ2-1; 13 bases are shared with TRBD2. The CDR3 totals 16 residues. The germline CDR1 and CDR2 sequences are SGHRS and YFSETQ. V gave up 2 bases and J gave up 8 bases; unmatched junction bases: 7. CDR3 region: CASSFELAGGRDEQFF. The CDR3 region has the DNA TGCGCCAGCAGCTTTGAACTAGCGGGAGGGCGTGATGAGCAGTTCTTC.

Only a few counts were recorded for this clone. The sample has other DNA sequences that encode this CDR3 too. V usage is TRBV19 and J usage is TRBJ1-1; D call uncertain. Trimming shortened V by 1 base and J by 0 bases, and 3 bases separated the two germline ends. CDR1 LNHDA and CDR2 SQIVND come from the germline V gene (reference sequence). The CDR3 contains 13 residues. Here the CDR3 reads CASSIGVNTEAFF. The CDR3 DNA sequence: TGTGCCAGTAGTATAGGAGTGAACACTGAAGCTTTCTTT.

The chain combines TRBV30 with TRBJ1-1, with TRBD1 identical over 8 bases. Losses at the gene ends were 1 base for V and 1 base for J; bases not matched to a gene: 8. The germline gives CDR1 GTSNPN, CDR2 SVGIG (reference sequence). CDR3 length equals 16 residues. The CDR3 sequence is CAWSGDRGNQNTEAFF. The CDR3 nucleotides read TGTGCCTGGAGTGGAGACAGGGGCAATCAGAACACTGAAGCTTTCTTT.

The V call is TRBV7-9, the J call TRBJ1-4, with D possibly matching TRBD1 (6 bases). The V end was cut by 1 base, the J end by 7 bases, with 13 bases between. Germline lookup yields CDR1 SEHNR and CDR2 FQNEAQ (reference sequence). CDR3 length: 15 residues. The CDR3 loop is CASSLGGGQGEKLFF. The DNA of the CDR3 is TGTGCCAGCAGCTTAGGTGGGGGCCAGGGTGAAAAACTGTTTTTT.

This clone occurred once. The V call is TRBV5-1, the J call TRBJ2-5, with D tentatively TRBD2 (6 bases). The CDR3 contains 15 residues. V lost 2 bases to trimming and J lost 4 bases, with 15 bases between them. Germline lookup yields CDR1 SGHRS and CDR2 YFSETQ. The CDR3 nucleotides read TGCGCCAGCAGCTTTAGCCCGGGAGTGGGAGAGACCCAGTACTTC. It encodes CASSFSPGVGETQYF.

The rearrangement joins TRBV10-3 to TRBJ1-2; 8 positions agree with TRBD1. The V and J ends lost 6 bases and 3 bases, in that order; junction bases with no gene match: 12. The germline V gene encodes CDR1 ENHRY and CDR2 SYGVKD. The CDR3 length is 16 residues. The CDR3 loop is CAISASRTGFDYGYTF. The CDR3, as DNA: TGTGCCATCAGCGCCTCCCGGACAGGGTTTGACTATGGCTACACCTTC.

The table lists this clone with a few counts. The chain combines TRBV12-3 or TRBV12-4 with TRBJ1-1; D possibly corresponds to TRBD1 (5 bases). Trimming cost V 7 bases and J 11 bases, with 20 bases left between them. The CDR3 runs to 13 residues. The CDR3 DNA reads as TGTGCCAGCAAATTCTCGGGGGAACGCGGGGCTTTCTTT. Translation: CASKFSGERGAFF.

The V and J genes are TRBV5-1 and TRBJ1-4, with 10 bases aligning to TRBD1. Trimming removed 0 bases from V and 3 bases from J; junction bases left unmatched: 2. In germline, CDR1 is SGHRS, CDR2 YFSETQ. CDR3 size: 16 residues. The CDR3 is CASSLGQGASNEKLFF. Here the CDR3 DNA reads TGCGCCAGCAGCTTGGGACAGGGGGCATCTAATGAAAAACTGTTTTTT.

CDR3 sequence reads: CASRLEGRNTIYF. In DNA form, the CDR3 reads TGTGCCAGCCGACTGGAGGGGCGAAACACCATATATTTT. The genes are TRBV2 and TRBJ1-3; D is perhaps TRBD1 (5 bases). Looked up from germline, CDR1 is SNHLY and CDR2 is FYNNEI. The CDR3 is 13 residues long. Trimming stripped 8 bases from V and 5 bases from J, with 13 bases between.

The chain uses TRBV29-1 and TRBJ1-1; 7 bases fit TRBD1. The CDR3 is made up of 14 amino acids. Trimming took 5 bases from V and 3 from J; bases not matched to a gene: 9. Germline CDR1 SQVTM, CDR2 ANQGSEA. CDR3 amino acids: CSVYNRGGDTEAFF. CDR3 nucleotides: TGCAGCGTTTATAACAGGGGCGGGGACACTGAAGCTTTCTTT. Full variable domain (missing parts from reference TRBV29-1 and TRBJ1-1): SAVISQKPSRDICQRGTSLTIQCQVDSQVTMMFWYRQQPGQSLTLIATANQGSEATYESGFVIDKFPISRPNLTFSTLTVSNMSPEDSSIYLCSVYNRGGDTEAFFGQGTRLTVV.

This clone turned up a few times. The CDR3 DNA sequence: TGCGCCAGCAGTGAGTCCCACGGGAACACTGAAGCTTTCTTT. Amino acids: CASSESHGNTEAFF. This chain links TRBV10-1 with TRBJ1-1, with no clear D. There are 14 residues in the CDR3. The V end lost 0 bases, the J end lost 1 base, and 6 bases lay between the germline ends. Germline assignment: CDR1 WNHNN and CDR2 SYGVQD (reference sequence).

This chain uses TRBV2 with TRBJ1-2, with 10 bases that match TRBD1. Looked up from germline, CDR1 is SNHLY and CDR2 is FYNNEI. Trimming removed 8 bases from V and 8 bases from J; junction bases left unmatched: 8. The CDR3 contains 13 residues. CDR3 nucleotide sequence: TGTGCCAGCGGGGGACAGGGGATTGGGGGCTACACCTTC. Translation gives CASGGQGIGGYTF.

This rearrangement joins TRBV19 to TRBJ1-5; D may be TRBD1 (6 bases). CDR1 LNHDA and CDR2 SQIVND come from the germline V gene (reference sequence). The V end lost 7 bases, the J end lost 0 bases, and 16 bases lay between the germline ends. There are 16 residues in the CDR3. The CDR3 DNA sequence: TGTGCCAGTAACGCCGCAGCAGGGGCTAGCAATCAGCCCCAGCATTTT. It is translated as CASNAAAGASNQPQHF. Combining the CDR3 with reference TRBV19 and TRBJ1-5 gives the whole variable domain DGGITQSPKYLFRKEGQNVTLSCEQNLNHDAMYWYRQDPGQGLRLIYYSQIVNDFQKGDIAEGYSVSREKKESFPLTVTSAQKNPTAFYLCASNAAAGASNQPQHFGDGTRLSIL.